The next 28 T cell receptor beta chains were all read from a single sample in a study of post-analysis software for immune sequencing data (dated by TCRdb to 2014 to 2015). Study-wide conclusions, independent of this receptor: Four or five TRBV segments, including TRBV5-6, TRBV5-1 and TRBV20-1, were significantly more frequent in patients than controls.

For these TCRs, the target antigens are not known. To prepare the library, PCR was applied. The sequencer was an Illumina HiSeq 2500. To reduce PCR and sequencing biases, unique molecular identifiers were incorporated into the TCR beta cDNA libraries. The public reads were reprocessed in TCRdb via fastp at Q25 and MiXCR, keeping in-frame beta chains. Rows with a matching CDR3 protein are joined into one entry that keeps the most common DNA and genes. Present in this sample are some 500,000 distinct CDR3 sequences, under 55% of which were seen just once. Roughly 12% of the sample comes from the top ten. What was sequenced was blood. Receptors originate from a girl between 5 and 17 years old with multiple sclerosis.

V and J are TRBV29-1 and TRBJ1-2, with 9 nucleotides matching TRBD1. The CDR3 loop spans 13 amino acids. J lost 5 bases, V lost 6 bases, and 7 bases had no gene match. Germline V gene data show CDR1 as SQVTM and CDR2 as ANQGSEA. CDR3 loop: CSVRMGQGYGYTF. Here the CDR3 DNA reads TGCAGCGTAAGGATGGGACAGGGTTATGGCTACACCTTC.

The chain has TRBV6-5 and TRBJ1-2, with D possibly TRBD1 on 5 matching bases. This CDR3 comprises 16 residues. CDR1 is MNHEY, CDR2 SVGAGI, per germline. V was trimmed by 0 bases and J by 4 bases, leaving 15 bases between them. The CDR3 nucleotides are TGTGCCAGCAGTTACTCGATCCGGGGACGACCCTATGGCTACACCTTC. Translating it yields CASSYSIRGRPYGYTF.

The V and J genes are TRBV3-1 and TRBJ1-2; D possibly corresponds to TRBD1 (6 bases). This CDR3 has 13 residues. Germline values: CDR1 LGHDT, CDR2 YNNKEL (reference sequence). Trimming pared 1 base from V and 6 bases from J, leaving 9 bases between. In nucleotides, the CDR3 is TGTGCCAGCAGCCAAGGGGGGGCGAATGGCTACACCTTC. Its translation: CASSQGGANGYTF.

This clonotype was found a few times. This sequence joins TRBV27 and TRBJ1-2; D is perhaps TRBD1 (6 bases). The CDR3 length is 13 residues. The V gene's germline CDR1 is MNHEY and CDR2 SMNVEV (reference sequence). V was clipped by 0 bases and J by 7 bases, with 9 bases between them. Written as DNA, the CDR3 is TGTGCCAGCAGTTTATCCGGGACAAGTGGCTACACCTTC. This encodes CASSLSGTSGYTF.

This chain connects TRBV6-5 to TRBJ1-6, with D uncertain. Trimming cost V 2 bases and J 7 bases, with 12 bases left between them. CDR1 and CDR2 from the germline V gene are MNHEY and SVGAGI. The CDR3 runs 15 residues. CDR3 DNA: TGTGCCAGCAGTTACGAAGCCGGAGGGAATTCACCCCTCCACTTT. It translates to CASSYEAGGNSPLHF.

This clonotype was observed a handful of times. The chain recombines TRBV5-1 with TRBJ1-2; unclear D gene. Germline V gene sequence: CDR1 SGHRS, CDR2 YFSETQ. V lost 4 bases and J 4 bases, leaving 14 bases between the germline ends. This CDR3 region has 14 residues. The CDR3 protein is CASSLPASPYGYTF. CDR3 bases: TGCGCCAGCAGCCTCCCGGCCAGCCCCTATGGCTACACCTTC.

This clonotype was observed a single time. Relative to the germline gene, one junction end is altered; a read error may explain this. The V gene is TRBV6-5, the J gene TRBJ2-7; 12 nucleotides line up with TRBD1. The CDR3 consists of 19 residues. Per germline, CDR1 MNHEY and CDR2 SVGAGI. CDR3 nucleotides: TGTGCCAGCAGTTACTCCCTGGCGGGACAGGGGGCTTTCTCCTACGGGCAGTACTTC. Translation: CASSYSLAGQGAFSYGQYF.

The chain carries TRBV9 and TRBJ1-6; possible D gene TRBD1, 5 bases. This CDR3 is 16 amino acids long. CDR1 is SGDLS, CDR2 YYNGEE, per germline. Trimming pared 0 bases from V and 0 bases from J, leaving 7 bases between. The CDR3 coding sequence is TGTGCCAGCAGCGTAGGGGACCTCTCCTATAATTCACCCCTCCACTTT. Encoded protein: CASSVGDLSYNSPLHF.

The rearrangement joins TRBV24-1 to TRBJ2-5; D is possibly TRBD2 (6 bases). The V and J ends lost 3 bases and 1 base respectively, with 14 bases between them. Looked up from germline, CDR1 is KGHDR and CDR2 is SFDVKD. The CDR3 covers 16 residues. This CDR3 reads CATSDGTSKSQETQYF. As DNA, the CDR3 is TGTGCCACCAGTGATGGAACTAGCAAAAGCCAAGAGACCCAGTACTTC.

This clonotype was found a few times. The rearrangement joins TRBV20-1 to TRBJ1-4, with 7 bases identical to TRBD1. The CDR3 has 13 amino acids. CDR1 and CDR2 (germline): DFQATT, SNEGSKA (reference sequence). Germline trimming cut 5 bases from V and 8 bases from J; bases unmatched to any gene: 8. In DNA form, the CDR3 reads TGCAGTGCTCATAACAGGGGTCGGGAAAAACTGTTTTTT. It encodes CSAHNRGREKLFF.

The genes are TRBV27 and TRBJ2-1; 9 bases line up with TRBD2. Germline V lookup: CDR1 MNHEY, CDR2 SMNVEV (reference sequence). This CDR3 has 16 amino acids. Trimming cost V 3 bases and J 2 bases; bases outside gene matches: 5. The CDR3 spells CASSLVGGRAYNEQFF. The CDR3 nucleotides are TGTGCCAGCAGTTTGGTCGGCGGGAGGGCCTACAATGAGCAGTTCTTC.

This clonotype came up a few times. The chain has TRBV4-1 and TRBJ1-2; 12 bases map to TRBD1. The germline V gene encodes CDR1 MGHRA and CDR2 YSYEKL. This CDR3 comprises 16 residues. Trimming at V came to 3 bases and at J to 7 bases, leaving 9 bases not matched to a gene. The CDR3 spells CASSHRSGQGAGGYTF. The CDR3 coding sequence is TGCGCCAGCAGCCATCGATCGGGACAGGGGGCTGGTGGCTACACCTTC.

This clonotype has at least ten counts. The rearrangement links TRBV3-1 to TRBJ2-7, with TRBD2 matching 8 bases. With V trimmed by 4 bases and J by 4 bases, 6 bases remained unmatched. The germline V gene encodes CDR1 LGHDT and CDR2 YNNKEL (reference sequence). The CDR3 has 14 residues. The CDR3 sequence: CASSLIAGQYEQYF. CDR3 DNA: TGTGCCAGCAGCCTCATAGCGGGACAATACGAGCAGTACTTC.

This sequence joins TRBV9 and TRBJ2-1; either TRBD1 or TRBD2 may supply D (6 bases each). V was cut by 0 bases and J by 7 bases, with 11 bases left in between. The CDR3 contains 14 residues. Germline CDR1 and CDR2: SGDLS and YYNGEE. The CDR3 DNA reads as TGTGCCAGCAGCGTAGCCGGGGGCCTTAATGAGCAGTTCTTC. Translating it yields CASSVAGGLNEQFF. Based on the CDR3 plus reference TRBV9 and TRBJ2-1, the full variable domain is DSGVTQTPKHLITATGQRVTLRCSPRSGDLSVYWYQQSLDQGLQFLIQYYNGEERAKGNILERFSAQQFPDLHSELNLSSLELGDSALYFCASSVAGGLNEQFFGPGTRLTVL.

The V call is TRBV9, the J call TRBJ2-6, with TRBD1 as a possible D gene (5 bases). V was pared by 5 bases and J by 4 bases, with 16 bases between. Germline V lookup: CDR1 SGDLS, CDR2 YYNGEE. This CDR3 is built from 16 residues. CDR3 DNA: TGTGCCAGCAGTGTTCAAGGGGCGAACGGGGCCAACGTCCTGACTTTC. It yields the protein CASSVQGANGANVLTF.

This clonotype has a handful of counts. The V gene is TRBV4-3, the J gene TRBJ2-3; no clear D. V lost 0 bases and J 0 bases, leaving 10 bases between the germline ends. CDR1 and CDR2 from the germline V gene are LGHNA and YSLEER. CDR3 length: 16 residues. The CDR3 is CASSQDRRSSTDTQYF. The CDR3 DNA sequence: TGCGCCAGCAGCCAAGATCGCCGTTCTAGCACAGATACGCAGTATTTT.

Concerning this clonotype itself: At one end the junction does not follow the germline gene, possibly because of a read error. The V call is TRBV9, the J call TRBJ1-6; D not certain. Germline V gene sequence: CDR1 SGDLS, CDR2 YYNGEE. CDR3 size: 20 residues. CDR3: CASSVGREVYGSSYNSPLHF. Here the CDR3 DNA reads TGTGCCAGCAGCGTAGGGCGGGAGGTATACGGGAGCTCCTACAATTCACCCCTCCACTTT.

The genes are TRBV5-1 and TRBJ2-6; 9 bases map to TRBD1. The V and J ends lost 0 bases and 0 bases, in that order; junction bases with no gene match: 10. Germline loops: CDR1 SGHRS, CDR2 YFSETQ. CDR3 length: 20 residues. The CDR3 loop reads CASSLVGLQGAISGANVLTF. DNA for the CDR3: TGCGCCAGCAGCTTGGTGGGGCTACAGGGGGCAATCTCTGGGGCCAACGTCCTGACTTTC.

This clonotype was counted a few times. The rearrangement links TRBV29-1 to TRBJ2-7, with D perhaps TRBD1 or TRBD2 (5 bases each). The CDR3 spans 17 residues. Germline V gene lookup returns CDR1 SQVTM and CDR2 ANQGSEA. Trimming took 6 bases from V and 0 from J, leaving 24 bases between them. The CDR3 bases are TGCAGCGTAGACGGTTCTTACCGGGACGGAATCTCCTACGAGCAGTACTTC. Translating it yields CSVDGSYRDGISYEQYF.

This chain uses TRBV24-1 with TRBJ2-2; the D gene is possibly TRBD2 (6 bases). Per the germline V gene, CDR1 is KGHDR and CDR2 is SFDVKD. Trimming took 4 bases from V and 3 from J, leaving 11 bases between them. CDR3 length equals 15 residues. CDR3 protein: CATSDQGLYTGELFF. The CDR3 DNA sequence: TGTGCCACCAGTGACCAGGGACTCTACACCGGGGAGCTGTTTTTT.

This clonotype was detected only a few times. The chain carries TRBV27 and TRBJ2-5; TRBD2 agrees at 12 bases. The better agreement between TRBJ2-7 and the DNA end casts doubt on the J call. The CDR3 is 13 amino acids. CDR1 and CDR2 from the germline V gene are MNHEY and SMNVEV (reference sequence). CDR3 residues: CASSMGLAGEQYF. In DNA, the CDR3 is TGTGCCAGCAGTATGGGACTAGCGGGCGAGCAGTACTTC.

The V call is TRBV4-1, the J call TRBJ1-1; D is unclear. The V and J ends lost 4 bases and 0 bases respectively, with 9 bases between them. Germline assignment: CDR1 MGHRA and CDR2 YSYEKL. CDR3 size: 14 residues. The CDR3 is CASSRQVMNTEAFF. The CDR3 DNA reads as TGCGCCAGCAGCCGCCAAGTTATGAACACTGAAGCTTTCTTT.

This sequence joins TRBV12-3 or TRBV12-4 and TRBJ2-7; 8 bases map to TRBD2. After removal of 5 bases from V and 1 base from J, the junction contained 13 bases not matched to a gene. This CDR3 comprises 17 residues. CDR3 DNA: TGTGCCAGCAGTCCGCCCGGGCTAGCGGGCCGTTCCTACGAGCAGTACTTC. It specifies CASSPPGLAGRSYEQYF.

The V and J genes are TRBV4-1 and TRBJ1-5; D possibly corresponds to TRBD1 (6 bases). The CDR3 contains 14 residues. Germline CDR1 MGHRA, CDR2 YSYEKL. The ends were cut back, 2 bases at V and 6 bases at J, with 11 bases in the middle. The CDR3 DNA reads TGCGCCAGCAGCCAATCGGCAGGGGTTCAGCCCCAGCATTTT. It is translated as CASSQSAGVQPQHF.

The sample holds a few counts of this clonotype. The chain carries TRBV27 and TRBJ2-5; 15 bases align to TRBD2. Germline loops: CDR1 MNHEY, CDR2 SMNVEV (reference sequence). V shed 6 bases and J 3 bases; nucleotides not matched to a gene: 2. This CDR3 has 15 residues. The CDR3 protein is CASRGLAGGEETQYF. The CDR3 DNA sequence: TGTGCCAGCAGGGGACTAGCGGGAGGTGAAGAGACCCAGTACTTC.

The J gene is TRBJ2-5, the V gene TRBV19; 7 nucleotides agree with TRBD2. The J call may be faulty, since TRBJ2-7 better matches the DNA end. Germline V gives CDR1 LNHDA, CDR2 SQIVND (reference sequence). The CDR3 totals 14 residues. The CDR3 region is CASSPRAGVNEQYF. The CDR3 coding sequence is TGTGCCAGTAGTCCAAGGGCGGGAGTGAACGAGCAGTACTTC.

Notes on this clonotype: The CDR3 carries no conserved terminal phenylalanine or tryptophan, so it likely arises from a read error. The J gene is TRBJ1-1, the V gene TRBV7-9; D not certain. The CDR3 spans 14 residues. From germline, CDR1 is SEHNR and CDR2 FQNEAQ (reference sequence). Trimming pared 4 bases from V and 4 bases from J, leaving 13 bases between. The chain's CDR3 is CASSSYGPLTEAFL. CDR3 in DNA: TGTGCCAGCAGCTCCTATGGACCCCTCACTGAAGCTTTCTTG.

Concerning this clonotype: Lacking the conserved final phenylalanine or tryptophan, this CDR3 likely reflects a read error. The chain has TRBV4-1 and TRBJ2-3; D might be TRBD2 (5 bases). The CDR3 runs to 13 residues. Germline V gene sequence: CDR1 MGHRA, CDR2 YSYEKL. V gave up 4 bases and J gave up 2 bases, with 7 bases separating them. The CDR3: CASSLGNTDTQYC. The CDR3 DNA sequence: TGCGCCAGCAGCCTCGGGAACACAGATACGCAGTATTGT.